The table lists the clone carrying this T cell receptor beta chain with a few counts. Antigen: not known. An equimolar mix of two oligonucleotides served as the beta constant-region primer for TRBC1 and TRBC2. Four rounds of PCR amplified the ligated cDNA using nested alpha and beta constant-region primers plus SP2. An oligonucleotide with the SP2 primer and a 12-nucleotide UMI was ligated to the cDNA 3' end. TCRdb itself ran the UMI-ligation and nested PCR reads through MiXCR, one entry per CDR3 protein. The data show about 82,000 distinct CDR3 sequences, approximately 10% seen once. This sample is drawn from a study of naive and memory T cell subsets. Findings of the study overall: Each distinct alpha or beta sequence counts as one clonotype.

CDR1 is MNHEY, CDR2 SVGAGI, per germline. The V and J ends lost 2 bases and 1 base, in that order; junction bases with no gene match: 6. This CDR3 is built from 17 residues. The sample consisted of naive CD8+ T cells from blood. The sequence was collected from a human donor in good health. V gene TRBV6-5 combines with J gene TRBJ2-5; the match to TRBD2 covers 11 bases. CDR3 residues: CASSYVLAGGPQETQYF. The CDR3 region has the DNA TGTGCCAGCAGTTACGTGCTAGCGGGAGGTCCCCAAGAGACCCAGTACTTC.